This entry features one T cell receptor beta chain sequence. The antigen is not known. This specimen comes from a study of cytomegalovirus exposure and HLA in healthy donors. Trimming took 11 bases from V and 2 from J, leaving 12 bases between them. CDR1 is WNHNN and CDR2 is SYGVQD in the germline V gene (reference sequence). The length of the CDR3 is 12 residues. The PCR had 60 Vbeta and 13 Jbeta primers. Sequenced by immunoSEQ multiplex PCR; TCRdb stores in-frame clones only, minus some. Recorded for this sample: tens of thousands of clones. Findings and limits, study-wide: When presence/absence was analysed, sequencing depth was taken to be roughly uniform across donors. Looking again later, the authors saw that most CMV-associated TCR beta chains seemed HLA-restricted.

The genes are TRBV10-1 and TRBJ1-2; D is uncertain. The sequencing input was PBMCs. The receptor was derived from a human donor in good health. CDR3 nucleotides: TGCGCCGTGGAGGTTCGGAACTATGGCTACACCTTC. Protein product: CAVEVRNYGYTF.